The entry below gives a single T cell receptor beta chain sequence along with its context. Its antigen remains unknown. The sample comes from a study of memory B cells and T cells in multiple sclerosis. Sequenced by immunoSEQ multiplex PCR; TCRdb stores in-frame clones only, minus some. The profile shows about 8,000 clones, about 60% of them singletons. Study-wide findings and caveats: Compartments had unequal clone-set sizes, affecting shared clonotype counts.

Per germline, CDR1 SEHNR and CDR2 FQNEAQ (reference sequence). V dropped 7 bases and J dropped 3 bases, with 19 bases sitting between them. The CDR3 is 15 residues long. The sequence came from a human donor with multiple sclerosis. The V and J genes are TRBV7-9 and TRBJ2-7; D might be TRBD2 (5 bases). The sequencing sample was made of memory (CD45RO+) CD8+ T cells from blood. The CDR3 protein is CASTHLGSQVYEQYF. In DNA form, the CDR3 reads TGTGCCAGCACCCATTTGGGGAGTCAAGTCTACGAGCAGTACTTC.